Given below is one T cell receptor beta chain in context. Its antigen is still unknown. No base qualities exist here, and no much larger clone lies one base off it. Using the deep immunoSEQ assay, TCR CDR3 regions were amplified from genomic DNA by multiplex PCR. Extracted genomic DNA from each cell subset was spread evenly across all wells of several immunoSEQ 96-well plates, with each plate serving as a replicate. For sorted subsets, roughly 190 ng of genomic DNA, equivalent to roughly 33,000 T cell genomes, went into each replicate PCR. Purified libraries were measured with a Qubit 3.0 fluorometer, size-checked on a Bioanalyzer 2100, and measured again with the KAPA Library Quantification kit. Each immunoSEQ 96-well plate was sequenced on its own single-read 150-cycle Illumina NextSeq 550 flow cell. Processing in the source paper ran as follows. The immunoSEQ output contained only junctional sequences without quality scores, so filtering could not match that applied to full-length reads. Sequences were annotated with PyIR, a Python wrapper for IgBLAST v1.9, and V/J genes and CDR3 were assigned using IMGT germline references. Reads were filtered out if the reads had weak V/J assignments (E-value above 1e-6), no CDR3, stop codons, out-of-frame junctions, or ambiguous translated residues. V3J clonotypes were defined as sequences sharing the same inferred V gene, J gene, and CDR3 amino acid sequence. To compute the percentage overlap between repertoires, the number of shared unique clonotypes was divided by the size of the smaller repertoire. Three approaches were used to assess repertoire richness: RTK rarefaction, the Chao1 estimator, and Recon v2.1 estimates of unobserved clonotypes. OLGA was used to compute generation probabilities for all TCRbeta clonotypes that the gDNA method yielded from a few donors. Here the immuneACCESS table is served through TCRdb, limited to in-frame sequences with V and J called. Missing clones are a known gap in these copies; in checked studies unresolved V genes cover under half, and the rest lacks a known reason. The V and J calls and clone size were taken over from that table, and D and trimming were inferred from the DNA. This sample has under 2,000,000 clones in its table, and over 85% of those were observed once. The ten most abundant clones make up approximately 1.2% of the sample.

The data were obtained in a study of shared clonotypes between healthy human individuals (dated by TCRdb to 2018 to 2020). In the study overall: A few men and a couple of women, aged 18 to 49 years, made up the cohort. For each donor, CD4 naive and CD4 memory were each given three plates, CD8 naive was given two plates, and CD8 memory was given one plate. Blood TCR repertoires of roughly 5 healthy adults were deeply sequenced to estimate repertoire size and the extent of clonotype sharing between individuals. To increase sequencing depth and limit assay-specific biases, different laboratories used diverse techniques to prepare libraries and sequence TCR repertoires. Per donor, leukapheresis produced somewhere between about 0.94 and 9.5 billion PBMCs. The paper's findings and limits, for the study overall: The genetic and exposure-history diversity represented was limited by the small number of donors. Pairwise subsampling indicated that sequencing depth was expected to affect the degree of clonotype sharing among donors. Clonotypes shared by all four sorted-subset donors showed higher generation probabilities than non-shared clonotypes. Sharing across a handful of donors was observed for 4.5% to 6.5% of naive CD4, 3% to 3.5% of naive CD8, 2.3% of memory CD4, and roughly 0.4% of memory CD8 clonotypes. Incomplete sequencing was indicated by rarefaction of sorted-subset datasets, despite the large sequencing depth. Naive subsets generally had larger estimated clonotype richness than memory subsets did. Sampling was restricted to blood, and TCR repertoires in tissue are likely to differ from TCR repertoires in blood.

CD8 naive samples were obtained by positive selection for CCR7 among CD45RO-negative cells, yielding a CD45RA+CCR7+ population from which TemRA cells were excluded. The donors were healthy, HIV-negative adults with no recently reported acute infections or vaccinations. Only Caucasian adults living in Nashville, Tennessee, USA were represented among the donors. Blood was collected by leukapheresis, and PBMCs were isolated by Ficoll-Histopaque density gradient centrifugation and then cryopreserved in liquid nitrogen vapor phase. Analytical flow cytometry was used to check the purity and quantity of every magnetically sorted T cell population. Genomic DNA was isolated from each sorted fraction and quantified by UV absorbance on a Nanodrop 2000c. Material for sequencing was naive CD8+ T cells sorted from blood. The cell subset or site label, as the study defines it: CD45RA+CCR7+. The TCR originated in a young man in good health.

The CDR3 protein: CASNPTGYNEQFF. The nucleotides are TGTGCCAGCAACCCGACAGGTTACAATGAGCAGTTCTTC. This sequence uses TRBV6-5 and TRBJ2-1; the D gene is perhaps TRBD1, from 6 matching bases. Trimming removed 7 bases from V and 4 bases from J, leaving 11 bases between the germline ends. The CDR3 numbers 13 residues from cysteine through phenylalanine. Only the CDR3 DNA is retained, 39 bases long and in frame from the first base. CDR1 MNHEY and CDR2 SVGAGI are derived from the germline V gene.